Detailed here is one T cell receptor beta chain. Its target is not known. TCR beta was sequenced from blood CD8+ and CD4+ T cells. This sample stems from a study of CD8 T cells in Susac syndrome. Overall study results and limits: The study conceded that relatively few individuals underwent its TCR sequencing and HLA analysis.

The CDR3 covers 18 residues. CDR1 and CDR2 (germline): LNHDA, SQIVND (reference sequence). Trimming at V came to 3 bases and at J to 4 bases, leaving 13 bases not matched to a gene. After extraction with the RNeasy kit, about 0.45 to 1 ug of the RNA was reverse transcribed using random hexamers. One entry per CDR3 protein, called by TCRdb with MiXCR from the immunoSEQ multiplex PCR reads. The table includes some 130,000 distinct CDR3 sequences, around 93% detected once. The TCR was taken from a human donor with Susac syndrome. The source material was CD8+ T cells from PBMCs. The chain combines TRBV19 with TRBJ2-5; 11 bases match TRBD2. The CDR3 spells CASSIVSGGSGRAETQYF. The CDR3 DNA reads as TGTGCCAGTAGTATCGTCTCTGGAGGTAGCGGGAGGGCAGAGACCCAGTACTTC.